This T cell receptor (beta chain) was identified in a study of blood T cell repertoires in COVID-19. Study background: Spain, Italy and the United States supplied samples that represented acute and convalescent COVID-19. T cells, B-cell-depleted T cells, or PBMCs provided the cDNA or gDNA that served as material.

Per the authors' pipeline: How many nucleated cells were present was estimated from reference gene primer amplification. Sequencing used immunoSEQ multiplex PCR; TCRdb keeps in-frame clones, though not all of them. That table is the source of V, J and clone size, and D and trimming were worked out from the DNA. The table has about 260,000 clones, roughly 87% seen once; the top ten hold 10% to 15%. Germline loops: CDR1 MNHEY, CDR2 SVGAGI. After removal of 6 bases from V and 5 bases from J, the junction contained 4 bases not matched to a gene. The CDR3 contains 13 residues. The TCR comes from a human donor in a cohort sampled during active COVID-19. The sequenced material came from peripheral blood. The rearrangement links TRBV6-5 to TRBJ2-7, with 10 bases identical to TRBD2. CDR3 sequence reads: CASSQREGNEQYF. CDR3 DNA: TGTGCCAGCAGCCAGCGGGAGGGGAACGAGCAGTACTTC.